This passage covers 20 T cell receptor beta chains from one sample sequenced in a study of technical replicates of blood from a handful of donors. This table comes from immunoSEQ multiplex PCR, and its TCRdb copy is limited to in-frame clones, with some not included. The sample carries roughly 60,000 clones, around 88% recorded once. Sequencing input: PBMCs. These receptors came from a human donor in good health. Some clones in this sample may be carry-over from other donors' samples.

The chain uses TRBV6-6 and TRBJ1-1; tentatively, D is TRBD1 (5 bases). CDR1 is MNHNY and CDR2 is SVGAGI in the germline V gene (reference sequence). There are 14 residues in the CDR3. With 7 bases removed from V and 0 bases from J, the gap between germline ends came to 12 bases. The CDR3 is CASMAGTMNTEAFF. CDR3 in DNA: TGTGCCAGCATGGCGGGGACCATGAACACTGAAGCTTTCTTT.

V usage is TRBV6-4 and J usage is TRBJ2-2; TRBD2 matches at 7 bases. This CDR3 is built from 14 residues. V was pared by 6 bases and J by 5 bases, with 6 bases of the junction left unmatched. CDR1 and CDR2 (germline): MRHNA, SNTAGT. The CDR3, as DNA: TGTGCCAGCAGCGCAGATAGCGGGACCGGGGAGCTGTTTTTT. Encoded protein: CASSADSGTGELFF.

The rearrangement uses TRBV7-9 and TRBJ2-2; 8 nucleotides line up with TRBD2. This CDR3 is 13 amino acids long. The V gene end was trimmed by 7 bases and the J gene end by 10 bases; junction bases not matched to a gene: 8. CDR1 and CDR2 (germline): SEHNR, FQNEAQ (reference sequence). CDR3 in amino acids: CASTARGGQELFF. For the CDR3, the DNA is TGTGCCAGCACGGCCCGGGGGGGTCAGGAGCTGTTTTTT.

This clone has a single count. The chain carries TRBV10-3 and TRBJ2-7, with D unclear. Trimming took 4 bases from V and 7 from J, leaving 11 bases between them. This CDR3 region has 12 residues. Germline CDR1 ENHRY, CDR2 SYGVKD. CDR3 amino acids: CAISVGQMEQYF. In DNA, the CDR3 is TGTGCCATCAGTGTTGGGCAGATGGAGCAGTACTTC.

This rearrangement joins TRBV7-9 to TRBJ2-7, with 8 bases matching TRBD1. Per germline, CDR1 SEHNR and CDR2 FQNEAQ (reference sequence). V lost 5 bases and J lost 6; bases outside the gene matches: 3. The CDR3 is 12 residues long. CDR3 sequence reads: CASSRGTGEQYF. CDR3 nucleotides: TGTGCCAGCAGCAGAGGGACAGGCGAGCAGTACTTC.

The CDR3 DNA sequence: TGCGCCAGCAGCTTGTGGGGCGAGAATTCACCCCTCCACTTT. The encoded protein is CASSLWGENSPLHF. The J gene is TRBJ1-6, the V gene TRBV5-1; D is perhaps TRBD1 (5 bases). The V gene's germline CDR1 is SGHRS and CDR2 YFSETQ. Trimming stripped 1 base from V and 7 bases from J, with 9 bases between. The CDR3 has 14 residues.

The rearrangement uses TRBV5-6 and TRBJ2-3; D is unclear. Germline CDR1 reads SGHDT; CDR2 reads YYEEEE. The CDR3 sequence is 13 residues long. The V end lost 1 base, the J end lost 6 bases, and 9 bases lay between the germline ends. This chain's CDR3 is CASSLPQADTQYF. DNA of the CDR3: TGTGCCAGCAGCTTGCCGCAGGCCGATACGCAGTATTTT.

V and J are TRBV25-1 and TRBJ2-3, with D maybe TRBD1 (6 bases). Trimming removed 3 bases from V and 2 bases from J, with 15 bases in between. The germline gives CDR1 MGHDK, CDR2 SYGVNS. The CDR3 is 16 residues long. The CDR3 DNA reads TGTGCCAGCAGTGAGACAGGTCCTACGCTCACAGATACGCAGTATTTT. Residues: CASSETGPTLTDTQYF.

V and J are TRBV11-2 and TRBJ2-5; the match to TRBD2 covers 8 bases. V lost 6 bases to trimming and J lost 5 bases; unmatched junction nucleotides: 11. The germline V gene encodes CDR1 SGHAT and CDR2 FQNNGV. This CDR3 contains 15 residues. CDR3 in DNA: TGTGCCAGCAGGGAACCGGGACTAGGAAGCGAGACCCAGTACTTC. Amino acids: CASREPGLGSETQYF.

V is TRBV19 and J is TRBJ2-3; TRBD2 matches 10 bases. The J segment lost 13 bases and the V segment lost 7 bases, leaving 17 bases of the junction unmatched. The CDR3 loop spans 15 amino acids. CDR1 is LNHDA, CDR2 SQIVND, per germline (reference sequence). In DNA form, the CDR3 reads TGTGCCAGTACCGATGTCTCTCAGACTAGCGGGTTCAAGTATTTT. As protein: CASTDVSQTSGFKYF.

This chain links TRBV27 with TRBJ2-7; D gene uncertain. Germline V gene sequence: CDR1 MNHEY, CDR2 SMNVEV (reference sequence). The CDR3 loop spans 12 amino acids. V was trimmed by 7 bases and J by 1 base, leaving 8 bases between them. CDR3 in amino acids: CASTSLSYEQYF. The CDR3 DNA follows: TGTGCCAGCACTAGTCTGTCCTACGAGCAGTACTTC.

J is TRBJ2-2 and V is TRBV7-2; 8 bases are a match to TRBD2. The CDR3 extends over 17 amino acids. Germline-derived CDR1 and CDR2 are SGHTA and FQGNSA. V lost 1 base and J lost 1; bases outside the gene matches: 5. The DNA of the CDR3 is TGTGCCAGCAGCTTAGGTGGTAGCGGGATGAACACCGGGGAGCTGTTTTTT. Protein: CASSLGGSGMNTGELFF.

The V and J genes are TRBV27 and TRBJ1-5; 10 nucleotides agree with TRBD1. The ends lost 5 bases at V and 8 bases at J; junction bases unmatched: 9. Germline CDR1 is MNHEY and CDR2 is SMNVEV (reference sequence). There are 15 residues in the CDR3. CDR3 in DNA: TGTGCCAGCAGTCCAAGGGACAGGGGAGCGGAGCCCCAGCATTTT. Its translation is CASSPRDRGAEPQHF.

This chain connects TRBV7-3 to TRBJ1-2; D might be TRBD1 (5 bases). Trimming shortened V by 6 bases and J by 5 bases, and 13 bases separated the two germline ends. CDR3 length equals 13 residues. Germline CDR1 reads SGHTA; CDR2 reads FQGTGA. In DNA form, the CDR3 reads TGTGCCAGCAGGGCAGGGCAGGGATATGGCTACACCTTC. Translated, it gives CASRAGQGYGYTF. The complete variable domain, with remaining parts taken from reference TRBV7-3 and TRBJ1-2, reads GAGVSQTPSNKVTEKGKYVELRCDPISGHTALYWYRQSLGQGPEFLIYFQGTGAADDSGLPNDRFFAVRPEGSVSTLKIQRTERGDSAVYLCASRAGQGYGYTFGSGTRLTVV.

The chain recombines TRBV5-1 with TRBJ2-5; 8 nucleotides match TRBD2. This CDR3 spans 14 amino acids. From germline, CDR1 is SGHRS and CDR2 YFSETQ. Trimming removed 5 bases from V and 5 bases from J; junction bases left unmatched: 8. CDR3: CASSQAGGYETQYF. The CDR3 coding sequence is TGCGCCAGCAGTCAGGCGGGGGGCTATGAGACCCAGTACTTC.

This clone showed up just a few times. V usage is TRBV5-4 and J usage is TRBJ2-2, with D possibly matching TRBD2 (5 bases). Trimming took 0 bases from V and 6 from J, leaving 12 bases between them. Germline loops: CDR1 SGHNT, CDR2 YYREEE (reference sequence). CDR3 size: 15 residues. CDR3 coding DNA: TGTGCCAGCAGCTTGGCCTTTAGCGACCCCGGGGAGCTGTTTTTT. Translating it yields CASSLAFSDPGELFF.

The chain employs TRBV18 and TRBJ2-5; D may be TRBD1 (6 bases). The V gene lost 4 bases and the J gene lost 2 bases, with 8 bases spanning the gap. CDR3 length equals 13 residues. CDR1 KGHSH and CDR2 LQKENI come from the germline V gene. This chain's CDR3 is CASSLDRQETQYF. The CDR3 coding sequence is TGTGCCAGCTCACTGGACAGACAAGAGACCCAGTACTTC.

The chain couples TRBV4-2 to TRBJ2-7; 14 nucleotides match TRBD2. The V segment lost 1 base and the J segment 0 bases; nucleotides outside the gene matches: 8. The CDR3 loop spans 19 amino acids. Germline-derived CDR1 and CDR2 are LGHNA and YNFKEQ. CDR3 residues: CASSQGRRLAGGDSYEQYF. The CDR3 DNA reads TGTGCCAGCAGCCAAGGAAGACGACTAGCGGGGGGGGACTCCTACGAGCAGTACTTC.

The chain employs TRBV19 and TRBJ1-4, with TRBD1 matching 7 bases. V was clipped by 6 bases and J by 4 bases; unmatched bases: 8. This CDR3 is 15 amino acids long. The germline V gene encodes CDR1 LNHDA and CDR2 SQIVND (reference sequence). CDR3 protein: CASRKQGYLNEKLFF. The CDR3 bases are TGTGCCAGTAGAAAACAGGGGTACCTTAATGAAAAACTGTTTTTT.

This chain joins TRBV7-8 and TRBJ1-1; D is undetermined. Trimming removed 1 base from V and 0 bases from J, with 6 bases in between. CDR3 length: 14 residues. CDR1 SGHVS and CDR2 FQNEAQ come from the germline V gene. The CDR3 nucleotides are TGTGCCAGCAGCTTAGATCAGATGAACACTGAAGCTTTCTTT. This sequence encodes CASSLDQMNTEAFF.